This T cell receptor beta chain is drawn from a study of cytomegalovirus exposure and HLA in healthy donors. Study-level results: In a later analysis, HLA-C alleles had the fewest associated TCRs, DRB1 alleles the most. Several of the most significant clusters appeared linked to common viral pathogens, based on a later analysis.

Germline V gene data show CDR1 as SGHRS and CDR2 as YFSETQ. Trimming removed 0 bases at V and 2 bases at J, with 6 bases between. The CDR3 totals 13 residues. A word on this clone: Its antigen is unidentified.

PCR used 60 Vbeta primers and 13 Jbeta primers. Sequenced by immunoSEQ multiplex PCR; TCRdb stores in-frame clones only, minus some. The table lists around 100,000 clones, around 80% of them singletons. The V and J genes are TRBV5-1 and TRBJ2-7; D gene unclear. Sequences were obtained from PBMCs. This receptor was taken from a woman between 18 and 29 years old in good health and CMV-seropositive. The CDR3 nucleotides are TGCGCCAGCAGCTTGGCCCCCGCCTACGAGCAGTACTTC. Its protein is CASSLAPAYEQYF.